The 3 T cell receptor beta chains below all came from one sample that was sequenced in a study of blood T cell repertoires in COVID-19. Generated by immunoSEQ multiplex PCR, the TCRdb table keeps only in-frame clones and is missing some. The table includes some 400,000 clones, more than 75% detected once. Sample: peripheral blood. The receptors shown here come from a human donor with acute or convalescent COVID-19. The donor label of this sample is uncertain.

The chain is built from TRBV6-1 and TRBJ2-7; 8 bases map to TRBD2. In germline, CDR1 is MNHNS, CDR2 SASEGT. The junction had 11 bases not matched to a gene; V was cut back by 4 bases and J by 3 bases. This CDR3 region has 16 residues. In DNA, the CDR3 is TGTGCCAGCAGTGTTGGAGTGGGGCTAGCGGGCTACGAGCAGTACTTC. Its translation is CASSVGVGLAGYEQYF.

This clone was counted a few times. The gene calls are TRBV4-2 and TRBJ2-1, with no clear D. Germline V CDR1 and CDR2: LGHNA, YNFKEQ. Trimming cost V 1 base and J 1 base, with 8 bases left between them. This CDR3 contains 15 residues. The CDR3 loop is CASSQGPKSYNEQFF. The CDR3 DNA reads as TGTGCCAGCAGCCAAGGGCCGAAATCCTACAATGAGCAGTTCTTC.

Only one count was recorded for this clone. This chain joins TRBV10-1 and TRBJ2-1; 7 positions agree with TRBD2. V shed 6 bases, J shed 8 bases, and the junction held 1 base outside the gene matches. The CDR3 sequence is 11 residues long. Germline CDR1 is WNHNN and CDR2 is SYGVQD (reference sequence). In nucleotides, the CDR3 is TGCGCCAGCAGCCGGGGGGATGAGCAGTTCTTC. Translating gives CASSRGDEQFF.